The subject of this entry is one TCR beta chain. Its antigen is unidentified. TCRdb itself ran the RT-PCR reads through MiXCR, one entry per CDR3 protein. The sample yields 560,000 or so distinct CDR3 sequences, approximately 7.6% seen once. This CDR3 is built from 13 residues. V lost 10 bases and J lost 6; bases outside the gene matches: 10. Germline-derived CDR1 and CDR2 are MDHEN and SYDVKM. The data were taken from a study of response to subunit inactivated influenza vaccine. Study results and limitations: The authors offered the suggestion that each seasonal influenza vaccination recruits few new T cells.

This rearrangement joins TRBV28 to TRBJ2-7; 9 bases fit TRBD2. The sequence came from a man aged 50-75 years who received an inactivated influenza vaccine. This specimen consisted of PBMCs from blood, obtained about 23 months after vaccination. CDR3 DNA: TGTGCCATCGCACTAGCGGGTCCCAGCGAGCAGTACTTC. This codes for CAIALAGPSEQYF. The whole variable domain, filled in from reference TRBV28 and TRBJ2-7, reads DVKVTQSSRYLVKRTGEKVFLECVQDMDHENMFWYRQDPGLGLRLIYFSYDVKMKEKGDIPEGYSVSREKKERFSLILESASTNQTSMYLCAIALAGPSEQYFGPGTRLTVT.